This TCR beta chain was recovered during a study of T cells in localized non-small cell lung cancer. CDR3 length: 16 residues. V gave up 1 base and J gave up 4 bases, with 14 bases separating them. In germline, CDR1 is SGHTS, CDR2 YDEGEE. The assay was immunoSEQ multiplex PCR, and TCRdb's table has in-frame clones only and misses some. The data contain roughly 40,000 clones, about 83% of them singletons. The source was PBMCs, collected before any cancer treatment. The chain couples TRBV5-8 to TRBJ2-2; tentative D call: TRBD2 (7 bases). The source is a man aged 40 to 75 with stage II lung adenocarcinoma. The CDR3 reads CASSLRAGASTGELFF. The CDR3 coding sequence is TGTGCCAGCAGCTTGAGGGCGGGGGCTAGCACCGGGGAGCTGTTTTTT.